A single sample is the source of the 18 T cell receptor beta chains below, sequenced in a study of cytomegalovirus exposure and HLA in healthy donors. The repertoire was sequenced with immunoSEQ multiplex PCR; TCRdb's copy has only in-frame clones and lacks some. Of 120,000 or so clones listed, about 90% are singletons. The sequenced sample consisted of PBMCs. The source of these receptors is a woman younger than 35 in good health and CMV-seronegative.

The V and J genes are TRBV27 and TRBJ1-2; 11 bases are a match to TRBD1. Germline V lookup: CDR1 MNHEY, CDR2 SMNVEV (reference sequence). Trimming cost V 4 bases and J 5 bases; bases outside gene matches: 3. The CDR3 sequence is 14 residues long. The CDR3 reads CASSWTGGAYGYTF. CDR3 nucleotide sequence: TGTGCCAGCAGTTGGACAGGGGGCGCGTATGGCTACACCTTC.

This clone was seen once. This chain uses TRBV5-6 with TRBJ2-1; D unclear. This CDR3 is built from 15 residues. CDR1 and CDR2 from the germline V gene are SGHDT and YYEEEE. V dropped 3 bases and J dropped 4 bases, with 14 bases sitting between them. In DNA form, the CDR3 reads TGTGCCAGCAGCTCTAGATTTTACGAATACAATGAGCAGTTCTTC. It encodes CASSSRFYEYNEQFF.

The rearrangement links TRBV6-6 to TRBJ1-4; 9 bases line up with TRBD1. In germline, CDR1 is MNHNY, CDR2 SVGAGI (reference sequence). CDR3 length equals 15 residues. Germline trimming cut 5 bases from V and 8 bases from J; bases unmatched to any gene: 9. The CDR3 bases are TGTGCCAGCAGTGTTGGACAGGGGTTGGGGGAAAAACTGTTTTTT. It codes for CASSVGQGLGEKLFF.

This chain uses TRBV6-1 with TRBJ2-4; D possibly corresponds to TRBD2 (5 bases). This CDR3 has 20 residues. Germline values: CDR1 MNHNS, CDR2 SASEGT. Trimming took off 0 bases at V and 0 bases at J, with 21 bases between the two ends. CDR3 in amino acids: CASSEARRTWTLIAKNIQYF. In DNA, the CDR3 is TGTGCCAGCAGTGAAGCGCGGAGGACTTGGACCCTAATAGCCAAAAACATTCAGTACTTC.

This CDR3 is CASSAQGAPYEQYF. As DNA, the CDR3 is TGTGCCAGCAGTGCCCAGGGGGCCCCCTACGAGCAGTACTTC. V and J are TRBV2 and TRBJ2-7; 8 nucleotides line up with TRBD1. CDR3 length: 14 residues. J gave up 2 bases and V 4 bases, and 4 bases lay outside the gene matches. CDR1 is SNHLY, CDR2 FYNNEI, per germline.

The chain couples TRBV2 to TRBJ1-1; 7 bases are a match to TRBD1. J was trimmed by 1 base and V by 8 bases; bases with no gene match: 7. This CDR3 is built from 14 residues. Germline loops: CDR1 SNHLY, CDR2 FYNNEI. The CDR3 DNA follows: TGTGCCAGCCCCGTCCGGGACAGGAACACTGAAGCTTTCTTT. This translates into CASPVRDRNTEAFF.

The chain uses TRBV6-1 and TRBJ2-7; D unclear. The CDR3 contains 11 residues. Germline V gene data show CDR1 as MNHNS and CDR2 as SASEGT. The germline V and J ends were trimmed by 8 bases and 4 bases, with 9 bases remaining between them. The CDR3 spells CASLIQYEQYF. The DNA for the CDR3 is TGTGCCAGCCTTATTCAGTACGAGCAGTACTTC.

The rearrangement uses TRBV6-1 and TRBJ1-2; tentative D call: TRBD1 (6 bases). Germline CDR1 is MNHNS and CDR2 is SASEGT. The CDR3 totals 16 residues. Trimming pared 2 bases from V and 5 bases from J, leaving 18 bases between. This CDR3 reads CASSERPSRGQYGYTF. The CDR3 DNA reads as TGTGCCAGCAGTGAACGTCCGTCCAGGGGACAATATGGCTACACCTTC.

V is TRBV28 and J is TRBJ2-5, with 9 bases aligning to TRBD2. The CDR3 contains 17 residues. The J segment lost 5 bases and the V segment lost 3 bases, leaving 13 bases of the junction unmatched. From germline, CDR1 is MDHEN and CDR2 SYDVKM. The CDR3: CASSFPPLAGWAETQYF. CDR3 bases: TGTGCCAGCAGTTTCCCCCCCCTAGCGGGGTGGGCCGAGACCCAGTACTTC.

The table lists this clone with a count of one. The rearrangement uses TRBV6-1 and TRBJ1-6; tentatively, D is TRBD1 (6 bases). This CDR3 spans 18 amino acids. Germline CDR1 and CDR2: MNHNS and SASEGT. V lost 1 base to trimming and J lost 0 bases, with 13 bases between them. In nucleotides, the CDR3 is TGTGCCAGCAGTGAAGGGGGAGGGGGAGGCTCCTATAATTCACCCCTCCACTTT. Amino acid sequence: CASSEGGGGGSYNSPLHF.

J is TRBJ2-5 and V is TRBV4-1; 11 bases fit TRBD2. The germline CDR1 and CDR2 sequences are MGHRA and YSYEKL. The CDR3 contains 17 residues. The trim removed 0 bases at V and 3 bases at J, leaving 6 bases unmatched. As DNA, the CDR3 is TGCGCCAGCAGCCAAGACCCTAGCGGGGGGATTAAAGAGACCCAGTACTTC. Its translation: CASSQDPSGGIKETQYF.

The CDR3 is CASRQDNEKLFF. The DNA of the CDR3 is TGTGCCAGCAGACAGGATAATGAAAAACTGTTTTTT. The V and J genes are TRBV7-9 and TRBJ1-4, with D maybe TRBD1 (5 bases). Germline V gene sequence: CDR1 SEHNR, CDR2 FQNEAQ (reference sequence). Trimming removed 6 bases at V and 4 bases at J, with 6 bases between. CDR3 size: 12 residues.

This rearrangement joins TRBV5-6 to TRBJ2-4, with 7 bases matching TRBD2. The V segment lost 0 bases and the J segment 1 base; nucleotides outside the gene matches: 4. Germline V gene sequence: CDR1 SGHDT, CDR2 YYEEEE. The CDR3 is 16 residues long. The CDR3 protein is CASSLALAAAKNIQYF. CDR3 in DNA: TGTGCCAGCAGCTTGGCTCTAGCGGCCGCCAAAAACATTCAGTACTTC.

The rearrangement links TRBV6-1 to TRBJ1-5, with D possibly TRBD1 on 5 matching bases. Germline CDR1 and CDR2: MNHNS and SASEGT. The CDR3 totals 16 residues. The V end lost 0 bases, the J end lost 1 base, and 10 bases lay between the germline ends. The CDR3 here is CASSEAAAGSNQPQHF. The DNA for the CDR3 is TGTGCCAGCAGTGAAGCCGCAGCAGGGAGCAATCAGCCCCAGCATTTT.

The CDR3 reads CASSTTLAGGTDTQYF. The DNA for the CDR3 is TGTGCCAGCAGCACAACACTAGCGGGGGGCACAGATACGCAGTATTTT. This chain uses TRBV13 with TRBJ2-3, with 11 bases lining up with TRBD2. This CDR3 spans 16 amino acids. J lost 1 base, V lost 5 bases, and 5 bases had no gene match. CDR1 and CDR2 from the germline V gene are PRHDT and FYEKMQ (reference sequence).

The chain uses TRBV2 and TRBJ1-1; D perhaps matches TRBD1 (6 bases). In germline, CDR1 is SNHLY, CDR2 FYNNEI. This CDR3 spans 13 amino acids. V was trimmed by 4 bases and J by 2 bases, leaving 8 bases between them. This CDR3 reads CASSVQGNTEAFF. Here the CDR3 DNA reads TGTGCCAGCAGTGTACAGGGTAACACTGAAGCTTTCTTT.

The rearrangement joins TRBV18 to TRBJ1-4; D is perhaps TRBD1 (5 bases). CDR3 length: 23 residues. The V gene's germline CDR1 is KGHSH and CDR2 LQKENI. V shed 9 bases and J shed 0 bases, with 38 bases lying between them. The CDR3 coding sequence is TGTGCCAGTTCGCCTTCACTTGGTCGCTTCGGGGGTGCGGATGTAGCAACTAATGAAAAACTGTTTTTT. Its protein product is CASSPSLGRFGGADVATNEKLFF.

The table lists this clone with a count of one. The J gene is TRBJ2-1, the V gene TRBV9, with 10 nucleotides matching TRBD2. Trimming removed 3 bases from V and 8 bases from J; junction bases left unmatched: 5. In germline, CDR1 is SGDLS, CDR2 YYNGEE. The CDR3 totals 14 residues. In nucleotides, the CDR3 is TGTGCCAGCAGCGCCAGCGGGGGGGCGGATGAGCAGTTCTTC. Translation gives CASSASGGADEQFF. The whole variable domain, remainder taken from reference TRBV9 and TRBJ2-1, is DSGVTQTPKHLITATGQRVTLRCSPRSGDLSVYWYQQSLDQGLQFLIQYYNGEERAKGNILERFSAQQFPDLHSELNLSSLELGDSALYFCASSASGGADEQFFGPGTRLTVL.